The 2 T cell receptor beta chains given below trace back to one sample, sequenced in a study of shared clonotypes between healthy human individuals (dated by TCRdb to 2018 to 2020). The library was produced with the immunoSEQ multiplex PCR assay. Not all clones reach the TCRdb copy of this immuneACCESS table, which keeps in-frame sequences only. Checked studies attribute under half of the gap to unresolved V genes and leave the rest unexplained. In this sample the table shows nearly 1,000,000 clones, around three quarters of which occur a single time. Approximately 1.5% of the sample is taken by the ten largest. The sequencing sample was made of memory CD4+ T cells sorted from blood. The cell subset or site label, as the study defines it: CD45RA-negative fraction. The receptors come from a man aged 18 to 29 in good health.

This chain joins TRBV11-2 and TRBJ1-1; tentatively, D is TRBD1 (6 bases). Per germline, CDR1 SGHAT and CDR2 FQNNGV. V lost 5 bases and J 6 bases, leaving 19 bases between the germline ends. This CDR3 has 15 residues. As DNA, the CDR3 is TGTGCCAGCAGCCCATCCACGGACAGCGGGGCTGAAGCTTTCTTT. Translating gives CASSPSTDSGAEAFF.

This clone has more than one count but fewer than ten. Written as DNA, the CDR3 is TGCAGCGTTGGGGTGGGACAGGGGGCTGAAAAACTGTTTTTT. Protein sequence: CSVGVGQGAEKLFF. V usage is TRBV29-1 and J usage is TRBJ1-4; 12 positions agree with TRBD1. The germline gives CDR1 SQVTM, CDR2 ANQGSEA. Trimming at V came to 4 bases and at J to 7 bases, leaving 4 bases not matched to a gene. The CDR3 runs 14 residues.